This TCR beta chain is from a study of blood T cells in healthy people across ages. Study-wide background: The capture of about one barcoded beta molecule per two T cells was achieved by template switching. Overall study results and limits: Lack of knowledge of donor CMV status possibly confounded expanded clonotype changes. The authors considered diversity estimates from one million T cells to be underestimates.

Details on this clonotype: Its antigen is undetermined.

The germline V gene encodes CDR1 DFQATT and CDR2 SNEGSKA (reference sequence). J was trimmed by 4 bases and V by 3 bases; bases with no gene match: 7. The CDR3 has 15 residues. A second PCR, run for about 7 to 11 cycles, used a sample-barcoded 5' primer plus a J-beta primer mix. With 12 random nucleotides, a template-switch adaptor tagged each individual cDNA molecule. TCRdb called the 5' RACE reads again in MiXCR, with one record for every CDR3 protein. Among 1,300,000 or so distinct CDR3 sequences listed, around 59% were seen once. The specimen was blood. The TCR was taken from a man between 18 and 29 years old in good health. The rearrangement uses TRBV20-1 and TRBJ2-2, with 8 bases aligning to TRBD1. CDR3 bases: TGCAGTGCTAGCGGGACAGGAGGACCCACCGGGGAGCTGTTTTTT. The encoded protein is CSASGTGGPTGELFF.